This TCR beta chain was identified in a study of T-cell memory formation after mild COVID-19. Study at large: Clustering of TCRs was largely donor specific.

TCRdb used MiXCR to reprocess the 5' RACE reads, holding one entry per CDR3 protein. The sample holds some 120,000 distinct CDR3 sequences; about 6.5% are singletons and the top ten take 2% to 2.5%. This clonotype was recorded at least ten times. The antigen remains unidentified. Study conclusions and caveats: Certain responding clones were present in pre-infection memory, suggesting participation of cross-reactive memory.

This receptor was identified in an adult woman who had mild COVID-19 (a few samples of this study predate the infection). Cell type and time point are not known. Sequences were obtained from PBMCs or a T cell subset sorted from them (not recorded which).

CDR3 protein: CASSQELAATSTDTQYF. The CDR3 region has the DNA TGCGCCAGCAGCCAAGAACTCGCGGCGACTAGCACAGATACGCAGTATTTT. V usage is TRBV4-3 and J usage is TRBJ2-3; D is ambiguous. This CDR3 is built from 17 residues. Trimming shortened V by 0 bases and J by 0 bases, and 13 bases separated the two germline ends. Germline CDR1 reads LGHNA; CDR2 reads YSLEER.